The 10 T cell receptor beta chains given below trace back to one sample, sequenced in a study of T cells in localized non-small cell lung cancer. Produced via immunoSEQ multiplex PCR; TCRdb's table is partial and in-frame only. The repertoire holds about 3,300 clones, around 37% seen once, with about 8.5% in the top ten. The material was lung tumor tissue, obtained before any cancer treatment. The receptors were sampled from a female donor older than 55 with stage I lung adenocarcinoma.

The chain links TRBV6-8 to TRBJ1-2; 7 positions agree with TRBD1. The CDR3 is made up of 14 amino acids. Germline lookup yields CDR1 MNHGY and CDR2 SAAAGT. V trimming: 0 bases; J trimming: 6 bases; junction bases outside the gene matches: 4. The CDR3 nucleotides are TGTGCCAGCAGTTACTCGACAGGGCAGGATGGCTACACCTTC. Amino acid sequence: CASSYSTGQDGYTF.

With respect to this clone: Sequence at one end of the junction differs from germline and may be a read error. The gene calls are TRBV11-3 and TRBJ2-2, with no clear D. The CDR3 is 14 residues long. Germline-derived CDR1 and CDR2 are SGHNT and YENEEA. The CDR3 here is CASSLNRNTGELFF. In DNA form, the CDR3 reads TGTGCTAGCAGCTTAAATAGGAACACCGGGGAGCTGTTTTTT.

The rearrangement links TRBV11-3 to TRBJ2-7; 8 bases are shared with TRBD2. Germline assignment: CDR1 SGHNT and CDR2 YENEEA. There are 14 residues in the CDR3. V lost 1 base, J lost 4 bases, and 3 bases stayed unmatched. The chain's CDR3 is CASSLGRGEYEQYF. CDR3 sequence (DNA): TGTGCCAGCAGCTTAGGGCGGGGGGAATACGAGCAGTACTTC.

Sample share makes this clone large. The V call is TRBV11-3, the J call TRBJ2-7, with 14 bases matching TRBD2. Losses at the gene ends were 5 bases for V and 1 base for J; bases not matched to a gene: 10. The CDR3 has 18 amino acids. From germline, CDR1 is SGHNT and CDR2 YENEEA. CDR3 DNA: TGTGCCAGCAGCGGGGGGACTAGCGGGAGTATTTATTCCTACGAGCAGTACTTC. This encodes CASSGGTSGSIYSYEQYF.

This clone has just a few counts. This sequence joins TRBV19 and TRBJ2-5; 11 bases are a match to TRBD2. J lost 3 bases, V lost 3 bases, and 3 bases had no gene match. CDR3 length: 15 amino acids. CDR1 is LNHDA, CDR2 SQIVND, per germline (reference sequence). CDR3 sequence (DNA): TGTGCCAGTAGTATCCTAGCGGGAGGCGAAGAGACCCAGTACTTC. It encodes CASSILAGGEETQYF.

J is TRBJ1-1 and V is TRBV19; TRBD1 might be the D (5 bases). Germline V gives CDR1 LNHDA, CDR2 SQIVND (reference sequence). Trimming took 5 bases from V and 11 from J, leaving 18 bases between them. This CDR3 region has 13 residues. DNA of the CDR3: TGTGCCAGTAGTCTCGGGACGGTCGCTGGGGCTTTCTTT. It translates to CASSLGTVAGAFF.

The chain joins TRBV10-2 to TRBJ2-1; TRBD1 agrees at 7 bases. Germline V gene data show CDR1 as WSHSY and CDR2 as SAAADI. V trimming: 3 bases; J trimming: 5 bases; junction bases outside the gene matches: 10. The CDR3 spans 16 residues. The CDR3 protein is CASSDTNRGSNNEQFF. CDR3 DNA sequence: TGCGCCAGCAGTGATACCAACAGGGGCTCGAACAATGAGCAGTTCTTC.

This clone was seen a few times. This chain uses TRBV30 with TRBJ2-5, with D perhaps being TRBD1 or TRBD2 (5 bases each). With 2 bases removed from V and 4 bases from J, the gap between germline ends came to 14 bases. Germline CDR1 reads GTSNPN; CDR2 reads SVGIG (reference sequence). The CDR3 spans 14 residues. CDR3 sequence (DNA): TGTGCCTGGAGTTCAGCCGGGACCCCAGAGACCCAGTACTTC. This gives the protein CAWSSAGTPETQYF.

The chain has TRBV29-1 and TRBJ2-3, with 10 bases that match TRBD2. CDR3 length: 15 amino acids. The V gene end was trimmed by 1 base and the J gene end by 5 bases; junction bases not matched to a gene: 6. Germline CDR1 reads SQVTM; CDR2 reads ANQGSEA. The CDR3 DNA is TGCAGCGTTGAAGGGCTAGCGGGAGAGGGAGATACGCAGTATTTT. This sequence encodes CSVEGLAGEGDTQYF.

The CDR3 here is CASSPDLGGEKLFF. CDR3 in DNA: TGTGCCAGCAGCCCGGATCTTGGGGGTGAAAAACTGTTTTTT. The V gene is TRBV7-6, the J gene TRBJ1-4; D perhaps matches TRBD1 (5 bases). Germline V CDR1 and CDR2: SGHVS, FNYEAQ. V gave up 5 bases and J gave up 7 bases, with 14 bases separating them. This CDR3 has 14 residues. Drawing the rest from reference TRBV7-6 and TRBJ1-4, the complete variable domain is GAGVSQSPRYKVTKRGQDVALRCDPISGHVSLYWYRQALGQGPEFLTYFNYEAQQDKSGLPNDRFSAERPEGSISTLTIQRTEQRDSAMYRCASSPDLGGEKLFFGSGTQLSVL.